This TCR beta chain was captured in a study of early T cells in non-severe SARS-CoV-2 infection. Note on this clonotype: The antigen remains undetermined.

Notes on the study in general: Matches to VDJdb favored anti-spike CD8 responses and missed private and CD4 specificities.

The CDR3 extends over 13 amino acids. Per germline, CDR1 DFQATT and CDR2 SNEGSKA (reference sequence). The ends lost 7 bases at V and 5 bases at J; junction bases unmatched: 9. Individual cDNA molecules were tagged with unique molecular identifiers. TCRdb processed the 5' RACE reads anew with MiXCR; each CDR3 protein has one entry. The sample shows tens of thousands of distinct CDR3 sequences, 10% of them seen only once. The TCR was taken from an adult who was a healthcare worker with PCR-confirmed SARS-CoV-2 infection or an uninfected control (not recorded which). What was sequenced was whole blood. The J gene is TRBJ2-5, the V gene TRBV20-1; 8 bases line up with TRBD1. This CDR3 reads CSGGTGTLETQYF. DNA of the CDR3: TGCAGTGGTGGGACAGGAACGTTGGAGACCCAGTACTTC.